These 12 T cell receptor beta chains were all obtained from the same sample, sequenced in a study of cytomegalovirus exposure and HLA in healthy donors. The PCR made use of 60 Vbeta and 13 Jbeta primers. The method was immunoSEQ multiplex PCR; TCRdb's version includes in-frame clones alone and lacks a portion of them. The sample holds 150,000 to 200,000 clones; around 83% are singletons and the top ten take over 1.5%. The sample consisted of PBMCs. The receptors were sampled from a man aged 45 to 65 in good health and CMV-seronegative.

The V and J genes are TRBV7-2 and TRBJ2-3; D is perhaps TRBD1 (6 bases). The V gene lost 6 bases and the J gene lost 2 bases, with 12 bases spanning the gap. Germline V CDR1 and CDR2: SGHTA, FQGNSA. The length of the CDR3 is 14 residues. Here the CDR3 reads CASRQTGITDTQYF. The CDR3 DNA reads TGTGCCAGCAGGCAGACAGGAATCACAGATACGCAGTATTTT.

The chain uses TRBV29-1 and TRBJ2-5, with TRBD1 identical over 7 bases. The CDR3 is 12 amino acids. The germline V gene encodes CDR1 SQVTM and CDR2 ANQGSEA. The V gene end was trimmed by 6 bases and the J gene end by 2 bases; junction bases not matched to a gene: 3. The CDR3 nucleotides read TGCAGCGTGGGACAGACGCAAGAGACCCAGTACTTC. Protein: CSVGQTQETQYF.

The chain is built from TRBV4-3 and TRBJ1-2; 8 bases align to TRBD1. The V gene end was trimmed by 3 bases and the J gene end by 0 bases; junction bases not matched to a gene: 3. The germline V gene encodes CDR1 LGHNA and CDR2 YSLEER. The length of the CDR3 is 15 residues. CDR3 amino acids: CASSQGQVANYGYTF. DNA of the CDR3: TGCGCCAGCAGCCAGGGACAGGTCGCTAACTATGGCTACACCTTC.

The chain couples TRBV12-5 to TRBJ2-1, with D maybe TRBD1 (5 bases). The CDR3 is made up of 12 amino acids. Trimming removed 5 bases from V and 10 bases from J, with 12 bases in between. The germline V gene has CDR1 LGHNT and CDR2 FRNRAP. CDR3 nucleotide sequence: TGTGCTAGTGGTCGGACCAGGGTCGAGCAGTTCTTC. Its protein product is CASGRTRVEQFF.

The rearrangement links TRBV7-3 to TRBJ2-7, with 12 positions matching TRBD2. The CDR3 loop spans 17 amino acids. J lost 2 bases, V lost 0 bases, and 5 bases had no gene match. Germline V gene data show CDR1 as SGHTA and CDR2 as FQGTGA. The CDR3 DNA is TGTGCCAGCAGCTTAACCGGTGCTAGCGGGGGGGCCTACGAGCAGTACTTC. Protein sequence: CASSLTGASGGAYEQYF.

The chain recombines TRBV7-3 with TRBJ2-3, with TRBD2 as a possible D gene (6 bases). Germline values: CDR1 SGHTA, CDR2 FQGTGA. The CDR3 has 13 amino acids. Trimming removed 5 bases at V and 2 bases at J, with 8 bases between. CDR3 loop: CASSRTITDTQYF. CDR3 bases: TGTGCCAGCAGCCGGACTATCACAGATACGCAGTATTTT.

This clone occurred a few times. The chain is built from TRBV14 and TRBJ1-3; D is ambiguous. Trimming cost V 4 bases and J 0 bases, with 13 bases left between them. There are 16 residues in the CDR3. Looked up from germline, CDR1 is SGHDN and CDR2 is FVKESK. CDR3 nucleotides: TGTGCCAGCAGCCCGCGGAGCGGAGGCTCTGGAAACACCATATATTTT. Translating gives CASSPRSGGSGNTIYF.

CDR3 coding DNA: TGCAGCGCTGCCCAGGATGGCTACACCTTC. Translation gives CSAAQDGYTF. V usage is TRBV29-1 and J usage is TRBJ1-2; D not resolved. The V and J ends lost 7 bases and 6 bases respectively, with 9 bases between them. The CDR3 is 10 amino acids. Germline loops: CDR1 SQVTM, CDR2 ANQGSEA.

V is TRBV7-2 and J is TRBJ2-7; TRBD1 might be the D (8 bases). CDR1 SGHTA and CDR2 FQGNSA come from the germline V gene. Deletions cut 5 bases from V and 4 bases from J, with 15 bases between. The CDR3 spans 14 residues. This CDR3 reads CASSATQGGYEQYF. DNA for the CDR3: TGTGCCAGCAGCGCGACACAGGGGGGGTACGAGCAGTACTTC.

CDR3 residues: CSVTTGTTNEKLFF. CDR3 nucleotide sequence: TGCAGCGTTACGACAGGGACAACTAATGAAAAACTGTTTTTT. V gene TRBV29-1 combines with J gene TRBJ1-4; 7 positions match TRBD1. CDR1 is SQVTM, CDR2 ANQGSEA, per germline. The ends lost 5 bases at V and 0 bases at J; junction bases unmatched: 3. The CDR3 runs 14 residues.

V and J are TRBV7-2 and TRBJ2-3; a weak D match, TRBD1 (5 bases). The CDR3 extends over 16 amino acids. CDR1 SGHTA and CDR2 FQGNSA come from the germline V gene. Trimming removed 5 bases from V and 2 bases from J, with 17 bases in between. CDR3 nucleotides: TGTGCCAGCAGCCCACGACAGCTACAGTACACAGATACGCAGTATTTT. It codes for CASSPRQLQYTDTQYF.

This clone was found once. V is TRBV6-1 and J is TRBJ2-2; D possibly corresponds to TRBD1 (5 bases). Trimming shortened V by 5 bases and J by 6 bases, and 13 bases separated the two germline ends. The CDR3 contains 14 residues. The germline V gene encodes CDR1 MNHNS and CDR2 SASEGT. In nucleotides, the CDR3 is TGTGCCAGCAGTAAGGGGTGGATCCCCGGGGAGCTGTTTTTT. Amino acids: CASSKGWIPGELFF.